This T cell receptor (beta chain) originates from a study of spatial heterogeneity in lung cancer (dated by TCRdb to 2018 to 2020). In the study overall: More beta-chain than alpha-chain transcripts were consistently detected, likely reflecting higher beta-chain transcript abundance. Nonsynonymous mutation counts, determined by whole-exome sequencing of tumor tissue, were related to features of the TCR repertoire. Both alpha and beta chains were TCR-sequenced in around 220 tumor regions, under 85 matched nontumor lung samples and more than 50 PBMC samples obtained at surgery. In non-small cell lung cancer, the study made a quantitative comparison of TCR alpha and beta repertoires among multiple tumor regions, matched nontumor lung and blood. In the raw uncorrected reads, each unique combination of TCR and UMI appeared more than ten times on average.

The full study reports these points: Ubiquitous expanded tumor TCRs were detected in blood more often at tumor resection than at routine follow-up. Confirming at a functional level the hypothesis that regional TCRs recognize regional mutations was considered to require additional single-cell paired TCR alpha and beta sequencing.

Of note for this clonotype: What this receptor recognizes is not known. Qualities for individual bases were not recorded, and no much larger clone is one base off.

Read against the paper, the sample's time point label means: sample taken at primary tumor resection. TCR sequencing used whole RNA extracted from tumor and nontumor lung tissue, or from cryopreserved PBMC samples, without cell sorting. Samples were obtained from approximately 76 patients with early-stage, untreated non-small cell lung cancer from the lung TRACERx cohort. Only patients with enough RNA available from two or more tumor regions were chosen for TCR sequencing. The library was made by 5' RACE. This sample was sequenced with a NextSeq 500. To allow correction of PCR and sequencing errors, the TCR library protocol tagged every TCR cDNA molecule with a unique molecular identifier. Concerning the study's data processing: Decombinator tools were used for TCR identification, UMI-based error correction and CDR3 extraction. Expanded TCRs were defined as those above a frequency of 2 per 1,000, corresponding to the top 1% of the tumor frequency distribution. Renyi diversity was computed with the R vegan package after each repertoire had been subsampled 100 times to 5,000 TCRs. To build CDR3 similarity networks, amino acid triplet string-kernel similarity was used, and CDR3s were connected when their pairwise similarity was above 0.82. TCRdb ran its own pipeline on the public reads, namely fastp trimming at Q25 and MiXCR clone calling, and kept in-frame beta chains. All rows with the same CDR3 protein become a single entry with the most common DNA and genes. These V and J calls originate from TCRdb's pipeline instead of the authors' own analysis. The sample profile shows approximately 13,000 distinct CDR3 sequences; less than 15% of them were found once. The leading ten clones occupy 35% to 40% of the sample.

According to the germline V gene, CDR1 reads ENHRY and CDR2 reads SYGVKD. V is pruned by 10 bases and J by 0 bases, leaving 5 bases of the junction without a gene match. The CDR3 holds 14 amino acids from the cysteine to the phenylalanine. The DNA shown is the 42-base CDR3, in frame from base 1. This sequence originates from a male donor with early-stage non-small cell lung cancer. Sequenced material: PBMCs, taken at surgery. The sequence links TRBV10-3 to TRBJ2-3; 9 middle bases align to TRBD2. DNA sequence: TGTGCCACAGAAGCGGGGGGAAGCACAGATACGCAGTATTTT. Translated, it gives CATEAGGSTDTQYF.